The entry below describes one TCR beta chain. The antigen remains undetermined. This record belongs to a study of shared clonotypes between healthy human individuals. This CDR3 is built from 15 residues. Sequencing used immunoSEQ multiplex PCR; TCRdb keeps in-frame clones, though not all of them. In the table there are around 600,000 clones, around 97% of which are singletons. Study-wide points: Naive subsets generally exceeded memory subsets in estimated richness.

V and J are TRBV21-1 and TRBJ1-5; the table's D gene call, TRBD1, was not cross checked with the DNA. TRBV21-1 represents a pseudogene. The origin of this receptor is a woman in her thirties in good health. Sequencing was done on a sample of naive CD4+ T cells sorted from blood. This sample's subset: CD45RA+ positively selected. The CDR3 DNA is TGTGCCAGCAGGTTAAACGGGACACTGAATCAGCCCCAGCATTTT. Protein: CASRLNGTLNQPQHF.